Sequencing of this T cell receptor beta chain was carried out in a study of blood T cell repertoires in COVID-19 (TCRdb year 2020). For the wider study: Samples covering the acute and convalescent phases of COVID-19 were provided by collaborators in the United States, Italy and Spain. The material from the prospective study consisted of cDNA or gDNA derived from T cells, B-cell-depleted T cells, or PBMCs. Subjects who had been exposed to COVID-19, were actively infected with it, or had recovered from it provided the deeply sampled blood TCRbeta repertoires that made up the dataset. The repertoires were released in a freely available public database meant as a resource for research on the immune response to SARS-CoV-2. Samples came from the ongoing ImmuneRACE study (first 160 participants) plus 1,254 subjects from 6 global collaborators. Nearly every sample came with metadata listing a de-identified subject ID, COVID-19 status, age in years and sex. Where HLA class I and class II types were available, the types were taken from metadata supplied by the sample provider, not from assay-based typing. Summary of the overall study and its limitations: Clinical and demographic metadata were provided uncurated, with the amount varying by source and participant.

As encoded in the germline V gene, CDR1 is SGHRS while CDR2 is YFSETQ. Relative to germline, V is missing 4 bases and J is missing 3 bases, with 3 bases of the junction outside any gene match. Its CDR3 holds 13 amino acids, cysteine through phenylalanine. The only DNA kept is the CDR3, 39 bases in frame from the first base. The immunoSEQ Assay, a bias-controlled multiplex PCR, was used to amplify TCRbeta CDR3 regions from genomic DNA. The study's own analysis went as follows. Within the assay, amplification of reference gene primers was used to estimate how many nucleated cells each sample contained. To quantify the absolute abundance of each unique TCRbeta CDR3 rearrangement, sequence reads were collapsed and filtered. For each sample, productive Simpson clonality was calculated by taking the square root of Simpson's diversity index across productive rearrangements. The table was pulled from immuneACCESS by TCRdb, which kept in-frame rearrangements only. Such tables lose some clones; where checked, under half of the loss comes from unresolved V genes, and the rest has no known cause. V, J and clone size are taken as reported in that table, and D and trimming were inferred from the DNA itself. The sample records about 140,000 clones, around four fifths of which are singletons. About 1.6% of the sample belongs to the ten largest clones.

This clone was found once. Its antigen specificity is not known. Within one base of it there is no much larger clone, and no base qualities were kept. Collaborating institutions collected whole blood in K2EDTA tubes following their own protocols. Collaborator samples were shipped for TCRbeta analysis as frozen whole blood, isolated PBMCs, or DNA extracted from either sample type. The receptor was derived from a human donor in a cohort sampled during active COVID-19. Sample: peripheral blood. The V gene is TRBV5-1 and the J gene is TRBJ1-2, with 7 junctional bases fitting TRBD1. The CDR3: CASSAGTDYGYTF. Here is the DNA: TGCGCCAGCAGCGCCGGGACAGACTATGGCTACACCTTC.